The entry that follows covers one TCR beta chain sequence. This CDR3 contains 14 residues. With 2 bases clipped from V and 3 bases from J, the junction kept 0 bases outside the gene matches. CDR1 and CDR2 from the germline V gene are ENHRY and SYGVKD. These data are taken from a study of cytomegalovirus exposure and HLA in healthy donors. With 60 Vbeta and 13 Jbeta primers, the PCR was carried out. Sequenced by immunoSEQ multiplex PCR; TCRdb stores in-frame clones only, minus some. The sample has approximately 110,000 clones. The specimen was PBMCs. This clonotype originated in a man between 25 and 39 years old in good health and CMV-seronegative. V and J are TRBV10-3 and TRBJ2-4; 8 bases map to TRBD1. Written as DNA, the CDR3 is TGTGCCATCAGTGAGGGACAGGGCAAAAACATTCAGTACTTC. It specifies CAISEGQGKNIQYF.